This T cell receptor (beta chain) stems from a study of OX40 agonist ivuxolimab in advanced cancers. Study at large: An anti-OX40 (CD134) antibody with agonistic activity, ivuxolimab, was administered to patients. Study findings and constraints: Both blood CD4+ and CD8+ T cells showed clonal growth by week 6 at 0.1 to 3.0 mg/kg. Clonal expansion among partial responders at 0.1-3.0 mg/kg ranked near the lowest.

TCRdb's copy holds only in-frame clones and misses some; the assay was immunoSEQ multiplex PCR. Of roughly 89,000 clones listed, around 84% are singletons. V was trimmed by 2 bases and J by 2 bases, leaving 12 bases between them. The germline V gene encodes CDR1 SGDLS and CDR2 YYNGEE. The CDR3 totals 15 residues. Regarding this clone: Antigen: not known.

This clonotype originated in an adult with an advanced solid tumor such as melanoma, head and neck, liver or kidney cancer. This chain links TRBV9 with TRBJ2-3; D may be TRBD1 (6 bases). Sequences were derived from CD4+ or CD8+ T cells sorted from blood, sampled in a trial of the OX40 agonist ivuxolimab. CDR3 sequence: CASSVGHYYTDTQYF. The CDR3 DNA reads TGTGCCAGCAGCGTGGGACACTACTACACAGATACGCAGTATTTT.